The 25 T cell receptor beta chains reported below all come from one sample, sequenced in a study of cytomegalovirus exposure and HLA in healthy donors. PCR was performed using 60 Vbeta and 13 Jbeta primers. The protocol was immunoSEQ multiplex PCR, while the TCRdb copy is restricted to in-frame clones and leaves out a portion. The table records about 140,000 clones, roughly two thirds of them present only once. Input material: PBMCs. All receptors come from a woman in her forties in good health and CMV-seronegative.

This clone was seen a handful of times. The rearrangement joins TRBV5-6 to TRBJ2-7; 13 bases line up with TRBD2. With 3 bases clipped from V and 0 bases from J, the junction kept 0 bases outside the gene matches. CDR1 SGHDT and CDR2 YYEEEE come from the germline V gene. The CDR3 is made up of 15 amino acids. This CDR3 reads CASSWTSGSSYEQYF. CDR3 bases: TGTGCCAGCAGCTGGACTAGCGGGAGCTCCTACGAGCAGTACTTC. The full variable domain, rest sourced from reference TRBV5-6 and TRBJ2-7, is DAGVTQSPTHLIKTRGQQVTLRCSPKSGHDTVSWYQQALGQGPQFIFQYYEEEERQRGNFPDRFSGHQFPNYSSELNVNALLLGDSALYLCASSWTSGSSYEQYFGPGTRLTVT.

This clone has more than one count but fewer than ten. This chain uses TRBV28 with TRBJ1-3; no reliable D call. From germline, CDR1 is MDHEN and CDR2 SYDVKM. The ends were cut back, 6 bases at V and 1 base at J, with 13 bases in the middle. CDR3 length equals 15 residues. CDR3 DNA: TGTGCCAGCAGCCCGGCTGCGGGTTCTGGAAACACCATATATTTT. Translating it yields CASSPAAGSGNTIYF.

There are a few counts of this clone. This rearrangement joins TRBV5-1 to TRBJ2-2, with 12 bases lining up with TRBD2. The CDR3 length is 15 residues. Losses at the gene ends were 4 bases for V and 6 bases for J; bases not matched to a gene: 4. Germline values: CDR1 SGHRS, CDR2 YFSETQ. The CDR3 loop reads CASSVGTSGPGELFF. CDR3 coding DNA: TGCGCCAGCAGCGTTGGGACTAGCGGGCCCGGGGAGCTGTTTTTT.

This chain links TRBV4-2 with TRBJ2-3; 9 bases agree with TRBD1. Germline V lookup: CDR1 LGHNA, CDR2 YNFKEQ. After removal of 4 bases from V and 3 bases from J, the junction contained 11 bases not matched to a gene. The CDR3 is 17 amino acids. The CDR3 region is CASSPSAGQGTTDTQYF. CDR3 sequence (DNA): TGTGCCAGCAGCCCCTCAGCGGGACAGGGTACAACAGATACGCAGTATTTT.

This chain connects TRBV19 to TRBJ1-5; 7 bases align to TRBD1. The ends lost 0 bases at V and 5 bases at J; junction bases unmatched: 10. CDR3 length: 17 residues. Germline-derived CDR1 and CDR2 are LNHDA and SQIVND (reference sequence). The CDR3 is CASSIDLNRGYDQPQHF. The CDR3 nucleotides are TGTGCCAGTAGTATAGATCTCAACAGGGGATATGATCAGCCCCAGCATTTT.

V and J are TRBV5-1 and TRBJ1-2; 10 bases are shared with TRBD1. V trimming: 0 bases; J trimming: 7 bases; junction bases outside the gene matches: 9. Germline lookup yields CDR1 SGHRS and CDR2 YFSETQ. This CDR3 spans 16 amino acids. CDR3: CASSLGQGATFGGYTF. CDR3 nucleotide sequence: TGCGCCAGCAGCTTGGGACAGGGGGCGACCTTTGGTGGCTACACCTTC.

The V gene is TRBV18, the J gene TRBJ2-7; TRBD1 matches 8 bases. With 5 bases clipped from V and 0 bases from J, the junction kept 3 bases outside the gene matches. Germline V gene lookup returns CDR1 KGHSH and CDR2 LQKENI. This CDR3 is built from 14 residues. The CDR3 DNA follows: TGTGCCAGCTCATCTACAGGGGGCTCCTACGAGCAGTACTTC. Translating it yields CASSSTGGSYEQYF. Full variable domain (missing parts from reference TRBV18 and TRBJ2-7): NAGVMQNPRHLVRRRGQEARLRCSPMKGHSHVYWYRQLPEEGLKFMVYLQKENIIDESGMPKERFSAEFPKEGPSILRIQQVVRGDSAAYFCASSSTGGSYEQYFGPGTRLTVT.

V usage is TRBV7-9 and J usage is TRBJ1-5; 9 nucleotides align to TRBD1. V shed 4 bases, J shed 6 bases, and the junction held 4 bases outside the gene matches. The CDR3 length is 14 residues. Germline values: CDR1 SEHNR, CDR2 FQNEAQ (reference sequence). The CDR3 reads CASSSEQGAQPQHF. In DNA, the CDR3 is TGTGCCAGCAGCTCGGAACAGGGGGCTCAGCCCCAGCATTTT.

The rearrangement uses TRBV5-8 and TRBJ2-5; 7 bases are shared with TRBD2. The CDR3 sequence is 14 residues long. J was trimmed by 0 bases and V by 3 bases; bases with no gene match: 2. CDR1 is SGHTS, CDR2 YDEGEE, per germline. The CDR3 DNA reads TGTGCCAGCAGCTCAGGACTAGACCAAGAGACCCAGTACTTC. Its protein product is CASSSGLDQETQYF.

The rearrangement joins TRBV13 to TRBJ2-3; weak D call: TRBD2 (5 bases). Trimming cost V 4 bases and J 1 base, with 15 bases left between them. The CDR3 runs 16 residues. Germline lookup yields CDR1 PRHDT and CDR2 FYEKMQ (reference sequence). The CDR3 loop reads CASSSETRRGTDTQYF. CDR3 in DNA: TGTGCCAGCAGCTCCGAAACGAGGCGGGGCACAGATACGCAGTATTTT.

V usage is TRBV28 and J usage is TRBJ2-7, with D maybe TRBD1 (7 bases). Germline loops: CDR1 MDHEN, CDR2 SYDVKM. CDR3 length: 13 amino acids. Trimming took 6 bases from V and 3 from J, leaving 12 bases between them. CDR3 DNA sequence: TGTGCCAGCAGCGCGGGACAGAACTACGAGCAGTACGTC. Protein: CASSAGQNYEQYV.

This chain connects TRBV7-2 to TRBJ1-2; maybe TRBD1 (5 bases). Germline V gene sequence: CDR1 SGHTA, CDR2 FQGNSA. This CDR3 is 13 amino acids long. The ends were cut back, 6 bases at V and 5 bases at J, with 13 bases in the middle. Written as DNA, the CDR3 is TGTGCCAGCAGACCGCGGGGGGATTATGGCTACACCTTC. Amino acid sequence: CASRPRGDYGYTF. The variable domain in full, completed from reference TRBV7-2 and TRBJ1-2, reads GAGVSQSPSNKVTEKGKDVELRCDPISGHTALYWYRQSLGQGLEFLIYFQGNSAPDKSGLPSDRFSAERTGGSVSTLTIQRTQQEDSAVYLCASRPRGDYGYTFGSGTRLTVV.

This chain links TRBV10-2 with TRBJ1-5; no clear D gene. The CDR3 runs to 14 residues. The V and J ends lost 3 bases and 6 bases respectively, with 12 bases between them. Germline CDR1 and CDR2: WSHSY and SAAADI. In nucleotides, the CDR3 is TGCGCCAGCAGTGATATCCGGGTCGGTCAGCCCCAGCATTTT. It encodes CASSDIRVGQPQHF.

The gene calls are TRBV27 and TRBJ2-2, with 10 bases fitting TRBD1. The CDR3 has 18 amino acids. Per the germline V gene, CDR1 is MNHEY and CDR2 is SMNVEV (reference sequence). Trimming took 0 bases from V and 2 from J; bases not matched to a gene: 6. The CDR3 loop is CASSLSGTGVYNTGELFF. The DNA for the CDR3 is TGTGCCAGCAGTTTATCGGGGACAGGGGTGTATAACACCGGGGAGCTGTTTTTT.

The rearrangement joins TRBV4-1 to TRBJ2-1, with D perhaps matching TRBD1 (5 bases). The CDR3 has 13 amino acids. Trimming removed 1 base from V and 6 bases from J, with 7 bases in between. Looked up from germline, CDR1 is MGHRA and CDR2 is YSYEKL. CDR3 region: CASSQVGVNEQFF. The CDR3 DNA reads TGCGCCAGCAGCCAAGTAGGGGTCAATGAGCAGTTCTTC.

The sample holds a few counts of this clone. In the same sample, other DNA sequences code for this CDR3. CDR3 coding DNA: TGTGCCAGCAGCTTGGTGAGCACCGGGGAGCTGTTTTTT. It translates to CASSLVSTGELFF. The gene calls are TRBV5-6 and TRBJ2-2; D not certain. CDR1 and CDR2 (germline): SGHDT, YYEEEE. V lost 0 bases and J 4 bases, leaving 4 bases between the germline ends. The CDR3 consists of 13 residues.

The chain employs TRBV5-1 and TRBJ1-1; D not resolved. The CDR3 loop spans 15 amino acids. Germline assignment: CDR1 SGHRS and CDR2 YFSETQ. V was cut by 4 bases and J by 3 bases, with 16 bases left in between. The CDR3 is CASSREDRLDTEAFF. CDR3 bases: TGCGCCAGCAGCCGGGAGGATCGGCTGGACACTGAAGCTTTCTTT.

This chain joins TRBV28 and TRBJ1-1, with TRBD1 identical over 7 bases. The CDR3 loop spans 15 amino acids. Trimming at V came to 2 bases and at J to 3 bases, leaving 6 bases not matched to a gene. CDR1 and CDR2 (germline): MDHEN, SYDVKM. This CDR3 reads CASSLVPGQYTEAFF. The CDR3 nucleotides are TGTGCCAGCAGTTTAGTGCCGGGACAGTACACTGAAGCTTTCTTT.

The V and J genes are TRBV6-6 and TRBJ1-3; 7 bases align to TRBD1. Germline CDR1 reads MNHNY; CDR2 reads SVGAGI (reference sequence). The CDR3 is 15 residues long. V shed 6 bases and J 5 bases; nucleotides not matched to a gene: 10. CDR3 in amino acids: CASRQQGTWRNTIYF. The CDR3, as DNA: TGTGCCAGCAGACAACAGGGGACCTGGAGAAACACCATATATTTT.

V usage is TRBV6-4 and J usage is TRBJ2-1; tentatively, D is TRBD2 (6 bases). The V end lost 2 bases, the J end lost 1 base, and 9 bases lay between the germline ends. CDR3 size: 15 residues. The V gene's germline CDR1 is MRHNA and CDR2 SNTAGT. CDR3 DNA sequence: TGTGCCAGCAGTGACGACGGGGGTTCCTACAATGAGCAGTTCTTC. Amino acid sequence: CASSDDGGSYNEQFF.

The gene calls are TRBV7-3 and TRBJ1-2; D gene unclear. The CDR3 is 13 residues long. Trimming stripped 2 bases from V and 8 bases from J, with 12 bases between. Germline V CDR1 and CDR2: SGHTA, FQGTGA. In DNA, the CDR3 is TGTGCCAGCAGCTTACGGAGGGAATCGGGCTACACCTTC. Translating gives CASSLRRESGYTF.

The chain employs TRBV29-1 and TRBJ2-3, with 13 bases matching TRBD2. The length of the CDR3 is 17 residues. The germline V gene encodes CDR1 SQVTM and CDR2 ANQGSEA. The ends lost 8 bases at V and 0 bases at J; junction bases unmatched: 11. CDR3 DNA sequence: TGCAGCACAACTAGCGGGGGGGTAATACGGAGCACAGATACGCAGTATTTT. Protein product: CSTTSGGVIRSTDTQYF.

CDR3 nucleotides: TGTGCCAGCAAGACGACAGGGGACTATGGCTACACCTTC. It yields the protein CASKTTGDYGYTF. The chain combines TRBV6-1 with TRBJ1-2; 8 bases fit TRBD1. Germline trimming cut 7 bases from V and 3 bases from J; bases unmatched to any gene: 4. The germline CDR1 and CDR2 sequences are MNHNS and SASEGT. The CDR3 runs to 13 residues.

The V call is TRBV9, the J call TRBJ2-5; 7 positions agree with TRBD2. Germline V CDR1 and CDR2: SGDLS, YYNGEE. Trimming took 4 bases from V and 4 from J; bases not matched to a gene: 10. This CDR3 spans 15 amino acids. The CDR3 region has the DNA TGTGCCAGCAGCCCCAGCGGGGTCTGGGGAGAGACCCAGTACTTC. It codes for CASSPSGVWGETQYF.

The V call is TRBV11-2, the J call TRBJ2-7, with a tentative D call TRBD2 (7 bases). V was shortened by 1 base and J by 7 bases, with 17 bases between the two germline ends. CDR3 length equals 15 residues. The germline CDR1 and CDR2 sequences are SGHAT and FQNNGV. CDR3 loop: CASSLVSRGAGEQYV. The DNA of the CDR3 is TGTGCCAGCAGCTTAGTTAGTCGGGGGGCGGGGGAGCAGTACGTC.